This TCR beta chain was found in a study of beta chain features in type 1 diabetes. Study outcomes and limitations: Researchers report that Type 1 diabetes patients had moderately but significantly shorter TCRB CDR3s across all four CD4+ subsets.

Of the isolated RNA, all was reverse transcribed, and so the sequenced material was expressed TCRB transcripts. TCRdb's table, derived via immunoSEQ multiplex PCR, lists solely in-frame clones and lacks some. The sample comprises 240,000 or so clones, roughly 22% of which are singletons, and 0.025% to 0.035% rests with the top ten. Comments on this clone: Its antigen is unknown.

V lost 0 bases to trimming and J lost 2 bases, with 9 bases between them. Germline V CDR1 and CDR2: SGDLS, YYNGEE. The CDR3 spans 14 residues. The chain joins TRBV9 to TRBJ2-7; D not resolved. The clonotype was recovered from a woman in her 40s with type 1 diabetes. Input material: naive CD4+ T cells from blood. This CDR3 is CASSVGGGAYEQYF. DNA of the CDR3: TGTGCCAGCAGCGTAGGCGGCGGCGCCTACGAGCAGTACTTC.